The rows below give T cell receptor beta chains drawn from one sample of a study of sequential checkpoint blockade in melanoma. The assay was immunoSEQ multiplex PCR, and TCRdb's table has in-frame clones only and misses some. Of about 10,000 clones in the sample, 60% to 75% are singletons; the top ten hold more than 35%. The specimen comprised CD8+ T cells sorted from blood (inferred from file names), sampled from a patient given nivolumab and ipilimumab in sequence. All receptors come from a human donor with melanoma. CDR3s include the opening cysteine and the closing phenylalanine or tryptophan. D genes are given only for firm matches.

cdr3_aa | cdr3_nt | cdr3_length | j_call | d_call | v_call
CASGTGASGDGYTF | TGTGCTAGTGGAACAGGGGCCAGCGGTGATGGCTACACCTTC | 14 | TRBJ1-2 | TRBD1 | TRBV12-5
CASSLSVGRGNTGELFF | TGTGCCAGCAGTTTATCTGTCGGGAGAGGGAACACCGGGGAGCTGTTTTTT | 17 | TRBJ2-2 | NA | TRBV27
CASSGSGGAGETQYF | TGTGCCAGCAGCGGCAGCGGGGGGGCCGGAGAGACCCAGTACTTC | 15 | TRBJ2-5 | TRBD2 | TRBV9
CASSEKLGSSYEQYF | TGTGCCAGCAGTGAAAAACTCGGGAGCTCCTACGAGCAGTACTTC | 15 | TRBJ2-7 | NA | TRBV6-1
CASSLLRGLADRGEQFF | TGTGCCAGCAGCCTCCTGCGTGGACTAGCGGATCGAGGGGAGCAGTTCTTC | 17 | TRBJ2-1 | TRBD2 | TRBV4-2
CASSLAGGRTEAFF | TGTGCCAGCAGTTTAGCAGGAGGCCGCACTGAAGCTTTCTTT | 14 | TRBJ1-1 | NA | TRBV27
CASSVSGLSGNTIYF | TGTGCCAGCAGCGTATCAGGGCTCTCTGGAAACACCATATATTTT | 15 | TRBJ1-3 | NA | TRBV9
CASSSWTGNYEQYF | TGCGCCAGCAGCTCCTGGACAGGAAACTACGAGCAGTACTTC | 14 | TRBJ2-7 | TRBD1 | TRBV5-1
CASSLAPGQGSVSYEQYF | TGTGCCAGCAGCTTAGCGCCGGGACAGGGGTCGGTCTCCTACGAGCAGTACTTC | 18 | TRBJ2-7 | TRBD1 | TRBV11-3
CSVDQGAGEQYF | TGCAGCGTTGACCAGGGGGCCGGCGAGCAGTACTTC | 12 | TRBJ2-7 | TRBD1 | TRBV29-1